This T cell receptor beta chain came from a study of blood T cell repertoires in COVID-19. Whole-study context: The United States, Italy and Spain were the sources of the acute and convalescent COVID-19 samples. T cells, B-cell-depleted T cells, or PBMCs supplied cDNA or gDNA.

Trimming cost V 1 base and J 4 bases; bases outside gene matches: 6. The CDR3 is 15 amino acids. CDR1 is SGHKS and CDR2 is YYEKEE in the germline V gene (reference sequence). TCRdb keeps only in-frame clones here, not all; method: immunoSEQ multiplex PCR. The sample holds about 80,000 clones, about 88% seen once. Input material: peripheral blood. This chain links TRBV5-5 with TRBJ1-2, with 8 positions matching TRBD1. The source of this sequence is a man between 65 and 80 years old with active or convalescent COVID-19. The CDR3 DNA sequence: TGTGCCAGCAGCTTGTTAGGACAGGGAGTCTATGGCTACACCTTC. Amino acid sequence: CASSLLGQGVYGYTF.